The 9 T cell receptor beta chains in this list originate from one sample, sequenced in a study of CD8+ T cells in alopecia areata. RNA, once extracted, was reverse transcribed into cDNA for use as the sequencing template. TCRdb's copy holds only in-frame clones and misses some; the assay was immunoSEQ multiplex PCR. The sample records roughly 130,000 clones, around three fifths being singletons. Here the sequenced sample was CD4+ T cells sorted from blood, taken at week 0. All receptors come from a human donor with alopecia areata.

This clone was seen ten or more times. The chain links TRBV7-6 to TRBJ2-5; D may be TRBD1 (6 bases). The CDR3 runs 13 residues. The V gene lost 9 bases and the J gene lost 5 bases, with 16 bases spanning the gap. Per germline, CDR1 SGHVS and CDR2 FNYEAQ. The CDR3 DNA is TGTGCCAGTGGCCAGGGGCTAGCCGAGACCCAGTACTTC. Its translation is CASGQGLAETQYF.

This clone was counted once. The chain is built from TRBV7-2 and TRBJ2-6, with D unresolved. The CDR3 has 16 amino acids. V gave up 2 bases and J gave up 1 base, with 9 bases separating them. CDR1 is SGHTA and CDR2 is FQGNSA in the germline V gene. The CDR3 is CASSLLGSSGANVLTF. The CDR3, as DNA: TGTGCCAGCAGCTTACTTGGATCATCTGGGGCCAACGTCCTGACTTTC.

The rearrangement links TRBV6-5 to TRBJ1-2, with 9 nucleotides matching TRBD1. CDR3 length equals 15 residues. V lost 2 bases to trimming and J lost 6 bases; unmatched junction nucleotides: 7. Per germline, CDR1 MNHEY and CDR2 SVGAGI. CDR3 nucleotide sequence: TGTGCCAGCAGTTACGGGGACAGGGCGGTCCATGGCTACACCTTC. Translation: CASSYGDRAVHGYTF.

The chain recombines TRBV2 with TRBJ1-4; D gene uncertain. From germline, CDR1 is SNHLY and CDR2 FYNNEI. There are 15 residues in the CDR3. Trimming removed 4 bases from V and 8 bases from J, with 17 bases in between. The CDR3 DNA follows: TGTGCCAGCAGTGTACAGCAGCCAAGAGGGGAAAAACTGTTTTTT. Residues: CASSVQQPRGEKLFF.

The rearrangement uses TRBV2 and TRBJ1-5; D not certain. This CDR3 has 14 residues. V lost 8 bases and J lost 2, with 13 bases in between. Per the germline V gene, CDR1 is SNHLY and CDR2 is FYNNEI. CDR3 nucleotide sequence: TGTGCCAGCGCGGGGATCTCGGGCAATCAGCCCCAGCATTTT. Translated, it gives CASAGISGNQPQHF. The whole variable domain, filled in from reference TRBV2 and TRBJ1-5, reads EPEVTQTPSHQVTQMGQEVILRCVPISNHLYFYWYRQILGQKVEFLVSFYNNEISEKSEIFDDQFSVERPDGSNFTLKIRSTKLEDSAMYFCASAGISGNQPQHFGDGTRLSIL.

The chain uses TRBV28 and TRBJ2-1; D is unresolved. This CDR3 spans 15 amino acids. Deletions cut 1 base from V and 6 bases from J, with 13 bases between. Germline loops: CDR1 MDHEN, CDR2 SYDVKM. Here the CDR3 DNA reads TGTGCCAGCAGTTTATCGGGTTCGGAGATCAATGAGCAGTTCTTC. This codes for CASSLSGSEINEQFF.

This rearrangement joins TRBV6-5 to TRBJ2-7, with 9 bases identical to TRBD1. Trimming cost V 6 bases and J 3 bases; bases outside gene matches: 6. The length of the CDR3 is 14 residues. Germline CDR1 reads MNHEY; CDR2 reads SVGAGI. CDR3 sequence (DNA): TGTGCCAGCAGACCGGGACAGGGTAACTACGAGCAGTACTTC. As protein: CASRPGQGNYEQYF.

CDR3 DNA: TGTGCCAGCGGGCCAACAGGGATCCACGAGCAGTACTTC. Protein: CASGPTGIHEQYF. The chain uses TRBV6-5 and TRBJ2-7, with a weak D call TRBD1 (6 bases). CDR3 length: 13 residues. Germline assignment: CDR1 MNHEY and CDR2 SVGAGI. Trimming shortened V by 8 bases and J by 5 bases, and 16 bases separated the two germline ends.

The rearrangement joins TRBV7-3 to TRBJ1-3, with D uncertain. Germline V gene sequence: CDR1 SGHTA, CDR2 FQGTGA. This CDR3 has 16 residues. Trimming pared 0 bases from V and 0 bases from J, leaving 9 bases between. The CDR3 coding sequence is TGTGCCAGCAGCTTAACTGGCAGAGACTCTGGAAACACCATATATTTT. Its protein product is CASSLTGRDSGNTIYF. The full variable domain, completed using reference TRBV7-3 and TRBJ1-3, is GAGVSQTPSNKVTEKGKYVELRCDPISGHTALYWYRQSLGQGPEFLIYFQGTGAADDSGLPNDRFFAVRPEGSVSTLKIQRTERGDSAVYLCASSLTGRDSGNTIYFGEGSWLTVV.